One and the same sample provided the 17 T cell receptor beta chains below, sequenced in a study of cytomegalovirus exposure and HLA in healthy donors. With 60 Vbeta and 13 Jbeta primers, the PCR was carried out. Sequencing was performed with immunoSEQ multiplex PCR; in TCRdb, only in-frame clones are kept and a portion is missing. The sample holds some 150,000 clones; about three quarters are singletons and the top ten take 3% to 4.5%. Specimen: PBMCs. The receptors shown here come from a male donor in good health and CMV-seronegative.

In this sample, this clone turned up once. V gene TRBV7-2 combines with J gene TRBJ1-2; no clear D. With 0 bases removed from V and 2 bases from J, the gap between germline ends came to 10 bases. This CDR3 is 15 amino acids long. CDR1 SGHTA and CDR2 FQGNSA come from the germline V gene. CDR3 sequence (DNA): TGTGCCAGCAGCTTAGCGGTCAGCGGGAACTATGGCTACACCTTC. Residues: CASSLAVSGNYGYTF.

This chain links TRBV6-6 with TRBJ2-2; 12 bases are shared with TRBD2. The germline V gene has CDR1 MNHNY and CDR2 SVGAGI (reference sequence). Losses at the gene ends were 5 bases for V and 6 bases for J; bases not matched to a gene: 4. The CDR3 extends over 15 amino acids. CDR3 nucleotides: TGTGCCAGCAGTCAGACTAGCGGGAGTGCCGGGGAGCTGTTTTTT. Protein: CASSQTSGSAGELFF.

The rearrangement links TRBV25-1 to TRBJ2-3, with D uncertain. The CDR3 is made up of 15 amino acids. Germline-derived CDR1 and CDR2 are MGHDK and SYGVNS. The V and J ends lost 3 bases and 2 bases respectively, with 12 bases between them. CDR3 sequence: CASSDRFEPTDTQYF. The CDR3, as DNA: TGTGCCAGCAGTGATCGGTTCGAACCCACAGATACGCAGTATTTT. Full variable domain (remainder filled in from reference TRBV25-1 and TRBJ2-3): EADIYQTPRYLVIGTGKKITLECSQTMGHDKMYWYQQDPGMELHLIHYSYGVNSTEKGDLSSESTVSRIRTEHFPLTLESARPSHTSQYLCASSDRFEPTDTQYFGPGTRLTVL.

V is TRBV21-1 and J is TRBJ2-7; the tabulated D call, TRBD2, remains unverified against the DNA. TRBV21-1 is labeled a pseudogene. The CDR3 spans 16 residues. This CDR3 reads CARVDQPGLTSYEQYF. The CDR3 DNA sequence: TGTGCCAGGGTGGACCAGCCGGGACTCACCTCCTACGAGCAGTACTTC.

This clone appeared once. This chain joins TRBV19 and TRBJ2-5, with TRBD2 matching over 11 bases. Germline values: CDR1 LNHDA, CDR2 SQIVND (reference sequence). After removal of 4 bases from V and 5 bases from J, the junction contained 6 bases not matched to a gene. CDR3 length equals 15 residues. CDR3 loop: CASSKSTSGSETQYF. The CDR3, as DNA: TGTGCCAGTAGTAAGTCTACTAGCGGGAGTGAGACCCAGTACTTC.

The chain uses TRBV10-3 and TRBJ2-1; TRBD1 agrees at 11 bases. The CDR3 is made up of 15 amino acids. J lost 8 bases, V lost 3 bases, and 6 bases had no gene match. Germline V lookup: CDR1 ENHRY, CDR2 SYGVKD. This chain's CDR3 is CAISDGQGAAYEQFF. The CDR3 bases are TGTGCCATCAGTGACGGACAGGGGGCGGCCTATGAGCAGTTCTTC.

The V and J genes are TRBV6-5 and TRBJ2-1; 7 nucleotides agree with TRBD2. J was trimmed by 11 bases and V by 6 bases; bases with no gene match: 7. The CDR3 totals 12 residues. Germline V lookup: CDR1 MNHEY, CDR2 SVGAGI. The CDR3: CASREGGLKQFF. CDR3 bases: TGTGCCAGCAGGGAGGGAGGGCTGAAGCAGTTCTTC.

The CDR3 sequence is CASSYGVGQGEAFF. CDR3 DNA sequence: TGTGCCAGCAGTTACGGAGTTGGACAGGGAGAAGCTTTCTTT. V and J are TRBV6-5 and TRBJ1-1; 8 nucleotides agree with TRBD1. The CDR3 runs to 14 residues. The trim removed 2 bases at V and 8 bases at J, leaving 7 bases unmatched. Germline loops: CDR1 MNHEY, CDR2 SVGAGI.

This clone has a handful of counts. The rearrangement links TRBV6-1 to TRBJ2-7, with 16 bases lining up with TRBD2. V was clipped by 4 bases and J by 7 bases; unmatched bases: 7. Germline lookup yields CDR1 MNHNS and CDR2 SASEGT. This CDR3 has 16 amino acids. Here the CDR3 DNA reads TGTGCCAGCAGTGCAGGGACTAGCGGGAGGGGATGGGAGCAGTACTTC. Translating it yields CASSAGTSGRGWEQYF.

This clone has a handful of counts. The rearrangement joins TRBV5-1 to TRBJ2-3, with 9 bases fitting TRBD2. V shed 4 bases, J shed 1 base, and the junction held 7 bases outside the gene matches. In germline, CDR1 is SGHRS, CDR2 YFSETQ. The CDR3 has 16 residues. The CDR3 DNA follows: TGCGCCAGCAGCCCCGGGACTAGCAGGGGCACAGATACGCAGTATTTT. Translated: CASSPGTSRGTDTQYF.

The chain uses TRBV9 and TRBJ1-2; TRBD1 is a possible D gene (6 bases). V was pared by 4 bases and J by 5 bases, with 12 bases between. The CDR3 sequence is 13 residues long. Germline CDR1 SGDLS, CDR2 YYNGEE. The CDR3 DNA follows: TGTGCCAGCAGCCCCGGGGACATTTATGGCTACACCTTC. Translated, it gives CASSPGDIYGYTF.

The count of this clone is one. The chain links TRBV5-1 to TRBJ2-7; 9 bases are a match to TRBD2. With V trimmed by 0 bases and J by 6 bases, 7 bases remained unmatched. CDR1 and CDR2 (germline): SGHRS, YFSETQ. The CDR3 runs 15 residues. CDR3 in DNA: TGCGCCAGCAGCTTGGACGGTGCGGGAGGGGGCGAGCAGTACTTC. This translates into CASSLDGAGGGEQYF.

The chain employs TRBV7-9 and TRBJ2-7; D perhaps matches TRBD1 (6 bases). Germline loops: CDR1 SEHNR, CDR2 FQNEAQ (reference sequence). There are 15 residues in the CDR3. V was trimmed by 1 base and J by 3 bases, leaving 13 bases between them. This CDR3 is CASSLGTAIFYEQYF. CDR3 coding DNA: TGTGCCAGCAGCTTAGGGACAGCGATTTTCTACGAGCAGTACTTC.

The chain recombines TRBV5-1 with TRBJ2-6, with 8 bases identical to TRBD1. The CDR3 loop spans 19 amino acids. Trimming at V came to 4 bases and at J to 0 bases, leaving 12 bases not matched to a gene. From germline, CDR1 is SGHRS and CDR2 YFSETQ. The CDR3 region is CASSPTGVAPNSGANVLTF. The CDR3 DNA is TGCGCCAGCAGCCCGACAGGGGTTGCACCTAACTCTGGGGCCAACGTCCTGACTTTC.

This chain links TRBV7-2 with TRBJ1-1; D call uncertain. This CDR3 has 17 residues. The germline V gene has CDR1 SGHTA and CDR2 FQGNSA. V was clipped by 5 bases and J by 0 bases, with 19 bases between them. The CDR3 DNA reads as TGTGCCAGCAGCCCTAGGCGGGCTGGGCAGCTGAACACTGAAGCTTTCTTT. Translation: CASSPRRAGQLNTEAFF.

The V call is TRBV18, the J call TRBJ1-5, with 7 bases identical to TRBD1. Germline values: CDR1 KGHSH, CDR2 LQKENI. V trimming: 4 bases; J trimming: 1 base; junction bases outside the gene matches: 4. This CDR3 is built from 15 residues. CDR3: CASSQQGKSNQPQHF. The CDR3 DNA reads TGTGCCAGCTCACAACAGGGGAAGAGCAATCAGCCCCAGCATTTT. The entire variable domain, with the rest obtained from reference TRBV18 and TRBJ1-5, is as follows: NAGVMQNPRHLVRRRGQEARLRCSPMKGHSHVYWYRQLPEEGLKFMVYLQKENIIDESGMPKERFSAEFPKEGPSILRIQQVVRGDSAAYFCASSQQGKSNQPQHFGDGTRLSIL.

This clone was detected a few times. The rearrangement uses TRBV5-8 and TRBJ1-4; 11 nucleotides agree with TRBD1. Germline loops: CDR1 SGHTS, CDR2 YDEGEE. The ends lost 4 bases at V and 0 bases at J; junction bases unmatched: 5. The CDR3 extends over 17 amino acids. The DNA of the CDR3 is TGTGCCAGCAGCCCCGGACAGGGGGCGGCAACTAATGAAAAACTGTTTTTT. Its protein product is CASSPGQGAATNEKLFF. The variable domain in full, with the rest retrieved from reference TRBV5-8 and TRBJ1-4, is EAGVTQSPTHLIKTRGQQATLRCSPISGHTSVYWYQQALGLGLQFLLWYDEGEERNRGNFPPRFSGRQFPNYSSELNVNALELEDSALYLCASSPGQGAATNEKLFFGSGTQLSVL.